This T cell receptor beta chain is drawn from a study of blood T cell repertoires in COVID-19. This CDR3 is 14 amino acids long. Germline-derived CDR1 and CDR2 are WSHSY and SAAADI. V dropped 7 bases and J dropped 6 bases, with 16 bases sitting between them. Clones were sequenced by immunoSEQ multiplex PCR, and TCRdb holds only the in-frame ones, with some missing. The sample holds fewer than 300,000 clones, approximately 89% seen once. The receptor comes from a man aged 35 to 55 who had recovered from COVID-19. The genes are TRBV10-2 and TRBJ2-1, with D perhaps matching TRBD2 (6 bases). The sequencing sample was made of peripheral blood. This CDR3 reads CASTPTGGTNEQFF. The CDR3 DNA sequence: TGCGCCAGCACCCCCACCGGAGGGACCAATGAGCAGTTCTTC.